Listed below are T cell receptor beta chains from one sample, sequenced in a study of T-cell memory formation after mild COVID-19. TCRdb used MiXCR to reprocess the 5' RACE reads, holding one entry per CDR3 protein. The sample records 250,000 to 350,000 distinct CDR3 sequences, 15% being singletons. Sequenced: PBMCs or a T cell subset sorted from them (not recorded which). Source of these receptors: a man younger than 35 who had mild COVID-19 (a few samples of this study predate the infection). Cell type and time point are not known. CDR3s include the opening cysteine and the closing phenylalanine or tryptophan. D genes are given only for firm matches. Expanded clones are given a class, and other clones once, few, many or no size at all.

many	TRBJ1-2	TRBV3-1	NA	TGTGCCAGCAGCCAAGTTTTCTCGGTAGCTAACTATGGCTACACCTTC	CASSQVFSVANYGYTF
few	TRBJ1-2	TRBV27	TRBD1	TGTGCCAGCAGTCCCAGGGGGGCGGGCTATGGCTACACCTTC	CASSPRGAGYGYTF
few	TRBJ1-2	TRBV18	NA	TGTGCCAGCTCACCACCTACGATACCGCCTTGGATCGGCTACACCTTC	CASSPPTIPPWIGYTF
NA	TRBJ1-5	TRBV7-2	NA	TGTGCCAGCAGCTTAGTTCCGATTAGCAATCAGCCCCAGCATTTT	CASSLVPISNQPQHF
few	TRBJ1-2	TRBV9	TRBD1	TGTGCCAGCAGCGCCGACTCCCGGGACAGGAACTATGGCTACACCTTC	CASSADSRDRNYGYTF
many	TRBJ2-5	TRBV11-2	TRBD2	TGTGCCAGCAGCTTAGTCCCTAGCGGGGGGTGGCAAGAGACCCAGTACTTC	CASSLVPSGGWQETQYF
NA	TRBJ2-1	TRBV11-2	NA	TGTGCCAGCAGCTTGCGCGGACTCAACGGCCCCTACAATGAGCAGTTCTTC	CASSLRGLNGPYNEQFF
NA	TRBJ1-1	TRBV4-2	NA	TGTGCCAGCAGCCAAGATAGAGGAGGGGCGGACACTGAAGCTTTCTTT	CASSQDRGGADTEAFF
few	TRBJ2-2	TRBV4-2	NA	TGTGCCAGCAGCCAAGAGGGGACAACGAACACCGGGGAGCTGTTTTTT	CASSQEGTTNTGELFF
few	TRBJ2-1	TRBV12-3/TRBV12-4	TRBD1	TGTGCCAGCAGTTCCGCCGGACAGGGGGTACCCTCCTACAATGAGCAGTTCTTC	CASSSAGQGVPSYNEQFF
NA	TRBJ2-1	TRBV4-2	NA	TGTGCCAGCAGCCATGAATTAGGGAGATTAGCCTACAATGAGCAGTTCTTC	CASSHELGRLAYNEQFF
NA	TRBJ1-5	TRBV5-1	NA	TGCGCCAGCAGCTTGTTCTCAGGGGTCGATCAGCCCCAGCATTTT	CASSLFSGVDQPQHF
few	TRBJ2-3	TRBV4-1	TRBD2	TGCGCCAGCAGCCAAGCGGCTCTAGCGGGGGGCCGTAGAAGCACAGATACGCAGTATTTT	CASSQAALAGGRRSTDTQYF
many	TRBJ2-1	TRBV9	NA	TGTGCCAGCAGCGTAGATCCGGTTTACAATGAGCAGTTCTTC	CASSVDPVYNEQFF
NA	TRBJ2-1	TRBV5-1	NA	TGCGCCAGCAGCCGGAACAGGGATCCCTCCTACAATGAGCAGTTCTTC	CASSRNRDPSYNEQFF
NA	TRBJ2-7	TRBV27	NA	TGTGCCAGCAGAAAAGAGTTCGGCTACGAGCAGTACTTC	CASRKEFGYEQYF
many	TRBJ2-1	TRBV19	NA	TGTGCCAGTAAAGGCACCAGCTCCTACAATGAGCAGTTCTTC	CASKGTSSYNEQFF
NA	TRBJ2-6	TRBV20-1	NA	TGCAGTGCTAGGGGGAGCCTCCCTGGGGCCAACGTCCTGACTTTC	CSARGSLPGANVLTF
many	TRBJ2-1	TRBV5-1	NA	TGCGCCAGCAGCTTGGCGGAATTTTCCTACAATGAGCAGTTCTTC	CASSLAEFSYNEQFF
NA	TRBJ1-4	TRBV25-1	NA	TGTGCCAGCAGTGAGCCCAGGGGCCCCGAAAAACTGTTTTTT	CASSEPRGPEKLFF
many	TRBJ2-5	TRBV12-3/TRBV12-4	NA	TGTGCCAGCAGTTCGGGAATCCGGGGCCGGGAGACCCAGTACTTC	CASSSGIRGRETQYF
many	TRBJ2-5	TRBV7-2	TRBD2	TGTGCCAGCAGCTTACGCGGGGGGACCCAAGAGACCCAGTACTTC	CASSLRGGTQETQYF
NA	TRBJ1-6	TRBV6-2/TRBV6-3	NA	TGTGCCAGCAGTTCCCGGGACGGGGGTCCACCCCTCCACTTT	CASSSRDGGPPLHF
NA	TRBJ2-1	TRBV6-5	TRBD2	TGTGCCAGGAGGGGAGGGCGGAATGAGCAGTTCTTC	CARRGGRNEQFF
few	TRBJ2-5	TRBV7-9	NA	TGTGCCAGCAGCTCCACGGACACAAAAAAAGAGACCCAGTACTTC	CASSSTDTKKETQYF
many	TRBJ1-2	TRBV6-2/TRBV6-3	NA	TGTGCCAGCAGATGGGATGCGACAGGCTATGGCTACACCTTC	CASRWDATGYGYTF
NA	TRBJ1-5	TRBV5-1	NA	TGCGCCAGCAGCTTGGCTGGGGCTGGCAATCAGCCCCAGCATTTT	CASSLAGAGNQPQHF
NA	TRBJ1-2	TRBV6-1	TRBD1	TGTGCCAGCAGCTTAGCCCGACAGGGTGGTTTAAATGGCTACACCTTC	CASSLARQGGLNGYTF
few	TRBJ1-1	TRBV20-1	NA	TGCAGTGCTACCAGGGGAAGTGAAGCTTTCTTT	CSATRGSEAFF
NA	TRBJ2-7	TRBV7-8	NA	TGTGCCAGCACCGATGTAAACAGTGCATCCTACGAGCAGTACTTC	CASTDVNSASYEQYF
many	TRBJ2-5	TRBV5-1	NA	TGCGCCAGCAGCCGAGGACAGTTAGAAGAGACCCAGTACTTC	CASSRGQLEETQYF
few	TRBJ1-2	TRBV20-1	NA	TGCAGTGCTCCGAGGGCGTTAGCTAACTATGGCTACACCTTC	CSAPRALANYGYTF
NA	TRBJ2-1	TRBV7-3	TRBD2	TGTGCCAGCAGCTTGCCGGGACTAGCGGACAATGAGCAGTTCTTC	CASSLPGLADNEQFF
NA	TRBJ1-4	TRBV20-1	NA	TGCAGTGCTAGAGGAGGAGGGAGGGCCTACTCTTTTAATGAAAAACTGTTTTTT	CSARGGGRAYSFNEKLFF
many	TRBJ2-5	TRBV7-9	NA	TGTGCCAGCGTGGATTCGGGGACCGTCCAAGAGACCCAGTACTTC	CASVDSGTVQETQYF
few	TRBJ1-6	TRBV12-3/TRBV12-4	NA	TGTGCCAGCAAAGGTCCTAGGTGGGATTCACCCCTCCACTTT	CASKGPRWDSPLHF
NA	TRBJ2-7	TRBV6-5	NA	TGTGCCAGCTGGGTCCCCTCCCTGGGCGAGCAGTACTTC	CASWVPSLGEQYF
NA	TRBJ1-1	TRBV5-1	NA	TGCGCCAGCAGCAAGCAGACAGAAACTGAAGCTTTCTTT	CASSKQTETEAFF
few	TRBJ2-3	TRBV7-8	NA	TGTGCCAGCAGCCCAACGGCCCGGGACTCCCTCAGGAATACGCAGTATTTT	CASSPTARDSLRNTQYF
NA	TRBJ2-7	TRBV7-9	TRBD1	TGTGCCAGCAGCTTACCGAGACAGGGGATTAAGCAGTACTTC	CASSLPRQGIKQYF
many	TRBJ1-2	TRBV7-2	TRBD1	TGTGCCAGCAGCGTAAGCGGACAGGGTTATGGCTACACCTTC	CASSVSGQGYGYTF